This T cell receptor beta chain was captured by sequencing in a study of CD8 T cells in Susac syndrome. High-throughput TCR beta sequencing covered peripheral CD8+ and CD4+ T cells. RNA totalling roughly 0.45 to 1 ug underwent reverse transcription with random hexamers. TCRdb called the immunoSEQ multiplex PCR reads again in MiXCR, with one record for every CDR3 protein. The sample lists about 120,000 distinct CDR3 sequences, about 95% occurring once. The CDR3 is 13 amino acids. Germline CDR1 and CDR2: MNHEY and SMNVEV (reference sequence). V shed 5 bases, J shed 6 bases, and the junction held 3 bases outside the gene matches.

The rearrangement uses TRBV27 and TRBJ2-2; 7 nucleotides align to TRBD1. Source material: CD4+ T cells from PBMCs. This sequence originates from a human donor with multiple sclerosis. Here the CDR3 reads CASSLQGAGELFF. For the CDR3, the DNA is TGTGCCAGCAGTCTCCAGGGGGCCGGGGAGCTGTTTTTT.